This T cell receptor beta chain was identified in a study of blood T cell repertoires in COVID-19. Study-level information: Sources were T cells, B-cell-depleted T cells, or PBMCs; the material itself was cDNA or gDNA.

The germline V gene has CDR1 LNHDA and CDR2 SQIVND (reference sequence). The ends lost 6 bases at V and 3 bases at J; junction bases unmatched: 7. The CDR3 has 14 amino acids. This clone was recorded only once. Assay used: immunoSEQ multiplex PCR; TCRdb lists only in-frame clones, some missing. Seen here are approximately 100,000 clones, approximately 88% observed once, and the top ten hold more than 10%. This receptor was taken from a human donor in a cohort sampled during active COVID-19. The rearrangement joins TRBV19 to TRBJ1-2; 7 nucleotides match TRBD1. The specimen was peripheral blood. DNA for the CDR3: TGTGCCAGTAGAAGGGACAGACCCGACTATGGCTACACCTTC. Its translation: CASRRDRPDYGYTF.